A single sample is the source of the 32 T cell receptor beta chains below, sequenced in a study of T-cell reconstitution after alpha-beta-depleted transplantation in children (dated by TCRdb to 2016 to 2017). The method was PCR. The data were produced on an Illumina HiSeq 2500. To normalize quantification of the TCRbeta repertoire, the TCR libraries were built with molecular barcoding that relied on unique molecular identifiers. Using fastp trimming at Q25 and MiXCR clonotype assembly, TCRdb reanalyzed the public sequencing data and kept in-frame beta chains. Duplicate CDR3 protein sequences are folded into a single record with the most common DNA and genes. In this sample the table shows some 200,000 distinct CDR3 sequences, 8% to 10% of which occur a single time. About 6% of the sample is taken by the ten largest. Sequenced material: PBMCs from the stem cell graft donor, taken from the stem cell graft. The source is a human donor who donated a stem cell graft to a child with acute lymphoblastic leukemia.

The rearrangement links TRBV5-1 to TRBJ2-7; D unclear. V dropped 4 bases and J dropped 0 bases, with 8 bases sitting between them. The CDR3 runs 13 residues. In germline, CDR1 is SGHRS, CDR2 YFSETQ. CDR3 DNA sequence: TGCGCCAGCAGCCAAGAGGACTCCTACGAGCAGTACTTC. It yields the protein CASSQEDSYEQYF.

In this sample, this clonotype turned up many times. The chain joins TRBV10-1 to TRBJ2-3; D is possibly TRBD1 (5 bases). CDR1 is WNHNN, CDR2 SYGVQD, per germline (reference sequence). The length of the CDR3 is 13 residues. V lost 0 bases and J lost 8, with 9 bases in between. Here the CDR3 reads CASSESNGATQYF. The CDR3 region has the DNA TGCGCCAGCAGTGAGTCGAATGGGGCTACGCAGTATTTT.

This clonotype appeared many times. The gene calls are TRBV14 and TRBJ2-7; D may be TRBD1 (5 bases). This CDR3 contains 13 residues. Germline V lookup: CDR1 SGHDN, CDR2 FVKESK. Trimming shortened V by 6 bases and J by 8 bases, and 17 bases separated the two germline ends. The CDR3 DNA sequence: TGTGCCAGCAGAGCTTCGTCAGCAGGGAAGCAGTACTTC. The encoded protein is CASRASSAGKQYF. The whole variable domain, remainder taken from reference TRBV14 and TRBJ2-7, is EAGVTQFPSHSVIEKGQTVTLRCDPISGHDNLYWYRRVMGKEIKFLLHFVKESKQDESGMPNNRFLAERTGGTYSTLKVQPAELEDSGVYFCASRASSAGKQYFGPGTRLTVT.

This chain links TRBV5-1 with TRBJ2-1; 10 positions match TRBD1. V was clipped by 5 bases and J by 7 bases; unmatched bases: 9. Germline lookup yields CDR1 SGHRS and CDR2 YFSETQ. The CDR3 has 15 residues. CDR3 DNA: TGCGCCAGCAGACTTGGGACAGGGGAGGGGAATGAGCAGTTCTTC. It specifies CASRLGTGEGNEQFF.

This clonotype was observed a few times. The rearrangement links TRBV29-1 to TRBJ2-6; D is perhaps TRBD1 or TRBD2 (5 bases each). V was clipped by 7 bases and J by 0 bases, with 13 bases between them. There are 15 residues in the CDR3. CDR1 is SQVTM and CDR2 is ANQGSEA in the germline V gene. CDR3 sequence: CSAGDARSGANVLTF. The DNA for the CDR3 is TGCAGCGCCGGGGACGCCCGCTCTGGGGCCAACGTCCTGACTTTC.

The V and J genes are TRBV19 and TRBJ2-1; 7 bases map to TRBD1. This CDR3 comprises 12 residues. CDR1 and CDR2 from the germline V gene are LNHDA and SQIVND (reference sequence). Losses at the gene ends were 2 bases for V and 12 bases for J; bases not matched to a gene: 4. The CDR3: CASSILQGWQFF. For the CDR3, the DNA is TGTGCCAGTAGTATATTACAGGGGTGGCAGTTCTTC.

This clonotype was recorded many times. The V call is TRBV7-9, the J call TRBJ2-2, with 9 bases that match TRBD1. This CDR3 contains 17 residues. Looked up from germline, CDR1 is SEHNR and CDR2 is FQNEAQ (reference sequence). V lost 4 bases to trimming and J lost 4 bases; unmatched junction nucleotides: 10. Here the CDR3 reads CASSSGGGTGSTGELFF. In DNA, the CDR3 is TGTGCCAGCAGCTCTGGCGGAGGGACAGGGTCCACCGGGGAGCTGTTTTTT.

This rearrangement joins TRBV7-2 to TRBJ1-3, with D possibly being TRBD1 (6 bases). V was shortened by 6 bases and J by 4 bases, with 13 bases between the two germline ends. Germline V gene sequence: CDR1 SGHTA, CDR2 FQGNSA. This CDR3 is built from 14 residues. The CDR3, as DNA: TGTGCCAGCAGGCTCACAGGGCCCGGAAACACCATATATTTT. Protein product: CASRLTGPGNTIYF.

This clonotype was detected only a few times. CDR3 in amino acids: CAIAEVEQYF. CDR3 nucleotides: TGTGCCATCGCCGAGGTCGAGCAGTACTTC. The chain employs TRBV10-3 and TRBJ2-7; D call uncertain. In germline, CDR1 is ENHRY, CDR2 SYGVKD. CDR3 length: 10 residues. Between the trimmed V and J ends, which lost 8 bases and 6 bases, there was a span of 8 bases.

This clonotype has a count of ten or more. The chain is built from TRBV5-1 and TRBJ1-5; 7 bases are shared with TRBD1. V dropped 1 base and J dropped 5; count of bases not matched to a gene: 6. The CDR3 length is 15 residues. The germline V gene has CDR1 SGHRS and CDR2 YFSETQ. CDR3 sequence (DNA): TGCGCCAGCAGCTTGTCAGGGGGTGCCCATCAGCCCCAGCATTTT. Protein product: CASSLSGGAHQPQHF.

This clonotype was observed a few times. The chain joins TRBV27 to TRBJ2-5, with D perhaps matching TRBD1 (6 bases). The V and J ends lost 6 bases and 1 base respectively, with 12 bases between them. The CDR3 contains 14 residues. The germline CDR1 and CDR2 sequences are MNHEY and SMNVEV (reference sequence). The CDR3 DNA is TGTGCCAGCAGGGGAACAGGGTTCCAAGAGACCCAGTACTTC. Translated, it gives CASRGTGFQETQYF.

This clonotype was counted only a few times. The chain uses TRBV27 and TRBJ1-1, with TRBD1 identical over 9 bases. The CDR3 extends over 15 amino acids. CDR1 and CDR2 (germline): MNHEY, SMNVEV (reference sequence). V trimming: 6 bases; J trimming: 6 bases; junction bases outside the gene matches: 11. The CDR3 DNA is TGTGCCAGCAGGAGACTACAGGGGGCGGATTCTGAAGCTTTCTTT. Amino acids: CASRRLQGADSEAFF.

Many counts were recorded for this clonotype. This rearrangement joins TRBV20-1 to TRBJ2-1, with 7 bases fitting TRBD1. The CDR3 runs 12 residues. J lost 10 bases, V lost 2 bases, and 5 bases had no gene match. The germline V gene has CDR1 DFQATT and CDR2 SNEGSKA (reference sequence). The CDR3 DNA is TGCAGTGCTAGACCGGGACAGTTAGAGCAGTTCTTC. The encoded protein is CSARPGQLEQFF.

This clonotype was picked up one time. One end of the junction is discordant with germline, which a read error may explain. The V and J genes are TRBV15 and TRBJ2-5; TRBD2 matches at 7 bases. The germline V gene has CDR1 LNHNV and CDR2 YYDKDF (reference sequence). CDR3 length equals 13 residues. Written as DNA, the CDR3 is TGTGCCACCCGGGCCGGGAGGCAAGAGACCCTGTACTTC. Its translation is CATRAGRQETLYF.

This clonotype was observed at least ten times. The chain links TRBV20-1 to TRBJ1-5; D is unclear. Trimming pared 1 base from V and 5 bases from J, leaving 3 bases between. Looked up from germline, CDR1 is DFQATT and CDR2 is SNEGSKA (reference sequence). The CDR3 is 11 residues long. The CDR3: CSARADQPQHF. In DNA, the CDR3 is TGCAGTGCTAGAGCTGATCAGCCCCAGCATTTT.

This chain links TRBV29-1 with TRBJ2-3, with D perhaps matching TRBD1 (7 bases). This CDR3 contains 14 residues. Germline lookup yields CDR1 SQVTM and CDR2 ANQGSEA. The germline V and J ends were trimmed by 5 bases and 2 bases, with 14 bases remaining between them. CDR3: CSVTGGQSTDTQYF. The CDR3 DNA reads TGCAGCGTTACCGGGGGACAGTCCACAGATACGCAGTATTTT.

Many counts were recorded for this clonotype. The V call is TRBV29-1, the J call TRBJ2-1; TRBD2 matches 12 bases. The V gene's germline CDR1 is SQVTM and CDR2 ANQGSEA. The CDR3 totals 11 residues. The trim removed 8 bases at V and 11 bases at J, leaving 4 bases unmatched. The CDR3 DNA is TGCAGCCAAGGACTAGCGGGGAAGCAGTTCTTC. Translation: CSQGLAGKQFF.

This clonotype was recorded many times. The gene calls are TRBV14 and TRBJ2-3; D is possibly TRBD1 (5 bases). Germline loops: CDR1 SGHDN, CDR2 FVKESK. The CDR3 is made up of 17 amino acids. Trimming cost V 0 bases and J 4 bases, with 17 bases left between them. In DNA, the CDR3 is TGTGCCAGCAGCCAAGAATGGGGCTTCAAGTTCCCAGATACGCAGTATTTT. This encodes CASSQEWGFKFPDTQYF.

There are many counts of this clonotype. The rearrangement joins TRBV12-3 or TRBV12-4 to TRBJ2-3, with D hard to call. The length of the CDR3 is 12 residues. V was trimmed by 5 bases and J by 5 bases, leaving 8 bases between them. CDR3 nucleotide sequence: TGTGCCAGCAGTAGATCCGGAGATACGCAGTATTTT. Translation gives CASSRSGDTQYF.

Ten or more counts support this clonotype. The gene calls are TRBV25-1 and TRBJ2-5; D is possibly TRBD2 (5 bases). Germline V gene sequence: CDR1 MGHDK, CDR2 SYGVNS. The CDR3 extends over 14 amino acids. Trimming removed 2 bases from V and 4 bases from J, with 11 bases in between. CDR3 nucleotides: TGTGCCAGCAGTGAAGTCGGAGGAAGAGAGACCCAGTACTTC. The encoded protein is CASSEVGGRETQYF.

This clonotype was counted at least ten times. The rearrangement joins TRBV5-6 to TRBJ1-2; TRBD1 might be the D (6 bases). The germline V gene has CDR1 SGHDT and CDR2 YYEEEE. Trimming cost V 0 bases and J 4 bases, with 16 bases left between them. The CDR3 has 16 residues. The chain's CDR3 is CASSLGTGYGPYGYTF. The CDR3 DNA follows: TGTGCCAGCAGCTTGGGCACAGGGTACGGCCCCTATGGCTACACCTTC.

This clonotype was detected a few times. The chain combines TRBV11-2 with TRBJ1-4; weak D call: TRBD1 (5 bases). In germline, CDR1 is SGHAT, CDR2 FQNNGV. CDR3 length: 13 residues. V was clipped by 7 bases and J by 5 bases, with 11 bases between them. CDR3 sequence (DNA): TGTGCCAGCACGGGACCGAGAAATGAAAAACTGTTTTTT. Translation gives CASTGPRNEKLFF.

This clonotype was detected many times. The J gene is TRBJ2-1, the V gene TRBV27; 15 bases line up with TRBD2. V shed 5 bases and J 4 bases; nucleotides not matched to a gene: 3. Germline loops: CDR1 MNHEY, CDR2 SMNVEV (reference sequence). This CDR3 is built from 16 residues. This CDR3 reads CASSVGLAGGYNEQFF. CDR3 bases: TGTGCCAGCAGTGTGGGACTAGCGGGGGGATACAATGAGCAGTTCTTC.

A remark on this clonotype: Being one base from a much bigger clone, this may be a read error. The chain couples TRBV7-9 to TRBJ2-3, with D tentatively TRBD1 (6 bases). The CDR3 runs to 16 residues. Germline lookup yields CDR1 SEHNR and CDR2 FQNEAQ (reference sequence). V was clipped by 5 bases and J by 0 bases, with 15 bases between them. This chain's CDR3 is CASSTADRPSTDTQYF. The CDR3 DNA reads TGTGCCAGCAGCACAGCCGACAGGCCAAGCACAGATACGCAGTATTTT.

There are a few counts of this clonotype. The chain carries TRBV20-1 and TRBJ1-4; 9 bases map to TRBD1. This CDR3 comprises 17 residues. Germline trimming cut 2 bases from V and 0 bases from J; bases unmatched to any gene: 7. The germline CDR1 and CDR2 sequences are DFQATT and SNEGSKA (reference sequence). The CDR3 protein is CSARKLQGAATNEKLFF. The CDR3 coding sequence is TGCAGTGCTAGAAAATTACAGGGGGCTGCAACTAATGAAAAACTGTTTTTT.

This clonotype was seen a few times. CDR3 region: CASSLSGAGQPQHF. Written as DNA, the CDR3 is TGTGCCAGCAGCCTCTCAGGGGCGGGTCAGCCCCAGCATTTT. The chain employs TRBV27 and TRBJ1-5, with D possibly TRBD1 on 6 matching bases. V was clipped by 6 bases and J by 6 bases, with 15 bases between them. Germline V gene data show CDR1 as MNHEY and CDR2 as SMNVEV (reference sequence). CDR3 length: 14 amino acids.

In its sample, this clonotype was seen many times. The V and J genes are TRBV20-1 and TRBJ2-7; 10 bases are a match to TRBD1. CDR3 size: 14 residues. Per the germline V gene, CDR1 is DFQATT and CDR2 is SNEGSKA (reference sequence). Trimming cost V 6 bases and J 5 bases; bases outside gene matches: 10. DNA of the CDR3: TGCAGTGCAAGTAAGACAGGGGGCAGCAACGAGCAGTACTTC. The encoded protein is CSASKTGGSNEQYF.

This clonotype has only a few counts. V is TRBV5-1 and J is TRBJ2-1; 11 bases map to TRBD2. Looked up from germline, CDR1 is SGHRS and CDR2 is YFSETQ. This CDR3 spans 16 amino acids. Losses at the gene ends were 4 bases for V and 7 bases for J; bases not matched to a gene: 10. In DNA form, the CDR3 reads TGCGCCAGCAGCACCCCGCTAGCGGGGGGCGGGAATGAGCAGTTCTTC. Translating it yields CASSTPLAGGGNEQFF.

The gene calls are TRBV10-3 and TRBJ1-4; 8 bases align to TRBD1. Germline CDR1 reads ENHRY; CDR2 reads SYGVKD. The CDR3 contains 15 residues. J gave up 4 bases and V 0 bases, and 1 base lay outside the gene matches. CDR3 sequence reads: CAISESGQDNEKLFF. In nucleotides, the CDR3 is TGTGCCATCAGTGAGTCGGGACAGGATAATGAAAAACTGTTTTTT.

This clonotype was found many times. J is TRBJ1-1 and V is TRBV29-1; tentatively, D is TRBD1 (6 bases). Germline CDR1 and CDR2: SQVTM and ANQGSEA. V was trimmed by 4 bases and J by 1 base, leaving 13 bases between them. The CDR3 loop spans 14 amino acids. CDR3 region: CSVAGQIANTEAFF. CDR3 DNA sequence: TGCAGCGTTGCTGGACAGATCGCGAACACTGAAGCTTTCTTT.

This clonotype was recorded at least ten times. The J gene is TRBJ2-5, the V gene TRBV7-2, with 7 bases fitting TRBD2. The germline V gene has CDR1 SGHTA and CDR2 FQGNSA. The J segment lost 2 bases and the V segment lost 1 base, leaving 4 bases of the junction unmatched. The CDR3 is 15 amino acids. The CDR3 reads CASSLDPGGQETQYF. The DNA for the CDR3 is TGTGCCAGCAGCTTAGATCCGGGGGGACAAGAGACCCAGTACTTC.

This clonotype was recorded at least ten times. This chain joins TRBV5-1 and TRBJ2-5, with TRBD2 matching 7 bases. This CDR3 comprises 13 residues. The germline V gene has CDR1 SGHRS and CDR2 YFSETQ. The V gene end was trimmed by 4 bases and the J gene end by 4 bases; junction bases not matched to a gene: 4. Written as DNA, the CDR3 is TGCGCCAGCAGCCCGGGACTACTAGAGACCCAGTACTTC. Protein product: CASSPGLLETQYF.